This record concerns one T cell receptor (beta chain) sequence. The CDR3 sequence is 15 residues long. V lost 4 bases to trimming and J lost 1 base, with 10 bases between them. The germline gives CDR1 LGHNA, CDR2 YSLEER. The sample comes from a study of OX40 agonist ivuxolimab in advanced cancers. Measured with immunoSEQ multiplex PCR; TCRdb has only the in-frame clones, and not every one. The table lists over 10,000 clones, about 83% of them singletons. This chain connects TRBV4-3 to TRBJ2-2; D uncertain. Sequenced here: CD4+ or CD8+ T cells sorted from blood, sampled in a trial of the OX40 agonist ivuxolimab. This sequence originates from an adult with an advanced solid tumor such as melanoma, head and neck, liver or kidney cancer. The CDR3, as DNA: TGCGCCAGCAGCCTCGGACGGGTGAACACCGGGGAGCTGTTTTTT. Residues: CASSLGRVNTGELFF.